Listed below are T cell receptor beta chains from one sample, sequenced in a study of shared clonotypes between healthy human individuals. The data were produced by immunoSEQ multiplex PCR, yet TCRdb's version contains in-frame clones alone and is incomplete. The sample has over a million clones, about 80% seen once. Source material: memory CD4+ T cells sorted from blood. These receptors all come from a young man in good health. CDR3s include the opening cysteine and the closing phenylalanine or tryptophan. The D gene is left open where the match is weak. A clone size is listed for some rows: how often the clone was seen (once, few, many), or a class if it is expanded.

CDR3: CAWSVLAETQYF
DNA: TGTGCCTGGAGTGTACTAGCTGAGACCCAGTACTTC
J: TRBJ2-5
V: TRBV30
D: -
size: -

CDR3: CARKTEGPQETQYF
DNA: TGTGCCAGGAAGACGGAGGGGCCTCAAGAGACCCAGTACTTC
J: TRBJ2-5
V: TRBV6-4
D: -
size: -

CDR3: CASKLSNFEQYF
DNA: TGTGCCAGCAAGCTGTCCAACTTTGAGCAGTACTTC
J: TRBJ2-7
V: TRBV6-1
D: -
size: -

CDR3: CASSPLGAIYNEQFF
DNA: TGTGCCAGTAGCCCACTAGGGGCTATCTACAATGAGCAGTTCTTC
J: TRBJ2-1
V: TRBV19
D: -
size: -

CDR3: CAIRDSGGDINEQFF
DNA: TGTGCCATCAGGGATAGCGGGGGGGATATCAATGAGCAGTTCTTC
J: TRBJ2-1
V: TRBV10-3
D: TRBD2
size: -

CDR3: CASSTEIGDLYF
DNA: TGTGCCAGCTCCACAGAGATTGGAGACTTGTACTTC
J: TRBJ2-5
V: TRBV18
D: -
size: few

CDR3: CASRLDRGPGYTF
DNA: TGTGCCAGCAGGCTTGACAGGGGACCTGGCTACACCTTC
J: TRBJ1-2
V: TRBV28
D: TRBD1
size: -

CDR3: CASSPGAQFSYGYTF
DNA: TGTGCCAGCTCACCAGGGGCCCAGTTCTCATATGGCTACACCTTC
J: TRBJ1-2
V: TRBV18
D: -
size: -

CDR3: CASSRGTSGGSTDTQYF
DNA: TGCGCCAGCAGCCGCGGGACTAGCGGGGGTAGCACAGATACGCAGTATTTT
J: TRBJ2-3
V: TRBV4-1
D: TRBD2
size: few

CDR3: CASSPSGLKSGANVLTF
DNA: TGTGCCAGCAGCCCCTCGGGGTTAAAATCTGGGGCCAACGTCCTGACTTTC
J: TRBJ2-6
V: TRBV7-2
D: -
size: -

CDR3: CASSLAIRVAGELFF
DNA: TGCGCCAGCAGCTTGGCCATCAGGGTCGCCGGGGAGCTGTTTTTT
J: TRBJ2-2
V: TRBV5-1
D: -
size: -

CDR3: CASSPRTGGYTGELFF
DNA: TGTGCTAGCAGCCCCCGGACAGGGGGCTACACCGGGGAGCTGTTTTTT
J: TRBJ2-2
V: TRBV7-7
D: TRBD1
size: -

CDR3: CASSIVLAGGPQETQYF
DNA: TGTGCCAGTAGTATAGTACTAGCGGGGGGTCCCCAAGAGACCCAGTACTTC
J: TRBJ2-5
V: TRBV19
D: TRBD2
size: -

CDR3: CASSPLSQNTEAFF
DNA: TGTGCCAGCTCACCACTGTCCCAGAACACTGAAGCTTTCTTT
J: TRBJ1-1
V: TRBV18
D: -
size: -

CDR3: CASSHPGSGNTIYF
DNA: TGTGCCAGCAGCCATCCCGGGTCTGGAAACACCATATATTTT
J: TRBJ1-3
V: TRBV7-9
D: -
size: -

CDR3: CAWKALGNTEAFF
DNA: TGTGCCTGGAAAGCCTTGGGGAACACTGAAGCTTTCTTT
J: TRBJ1-1
V: TRBV30
D: -
size: -

CDR3: CASSVGKSSGNTIYF
DNA: TGTGCCAGCAGCGTCGGGAAGAGCTCTGGAAACACCATATATTTT
J: TRBJ1-3
V: TRBV9
D: -
size: -

CDR3: CASRLQGGRENIQYF
DNA: TGTGCCAGCAGGCTTCAGGGAGGGAGGGAAAACATTCAGTACTTC
J: TRBJ2-4
V: TRBV6-5
D: TRBD2
size: few

CDR3: CASSPATSNEQFF
DNA: TGCGCCAGCAGCCCGGCGACTAGTAATGAGCAGTTCTTC
J: TRBJ2-1
V: TRBV5-1
D: -
size: -

CDR3: CASSEARGNQPQHF
DNA: TGTGCCAGCAGTGAAGCAAGAGGGAATCAGCCCCAGCATTTT
J: TRBJ1-5
V: TRBV2
D: -
size: few

CDR3: CASSPGGVTNEKLFF
DNA: TGTGCCAGCAGCCCTGGTGGGGTAACTAATGAAAAACTGTTTTTT
J: TRBJ1-4
V: TRBV5-4
D: -
size: -

CDR3: CASTGRFYEQYF
DNA: TGTGCCAGCACTGGACGGTTCTACGAGCAGTACTTC
J: TRBJ2-7
V: TRBV6-1
D: -
size: -

CDR3: CASAQGAYGYTF
DNA: TGTGCCAGCGCACAGGGGGCCTATGGCTACACCTTC
J: TRBJ1-2
V: TRBV5-5
D: TRBD1
size: -

CDR3: CAISERAGGDDTEAFF
DNA: TGTGCCATCAGTGAAAGGGCAGGGGGCGATGACACTGAAGCTTTCTTT
J: TRBJ1-1
V: TRBV10-3
D: TRBD1
size: -

CDR3: CASSSWTGPNDGYTF
DNA: TGTGCCAGCAGCTCTTGGACAGGGCCAAATGATGGCTACACCTTC
J: TRBJ1-2
V: TRBV7-9
D: TRBD1
size: many

CDR3: CASKLPGPNYGYTF
DNA: TGTGCCAGCAAACTACCGGGACCGAACTATGGCTACACCTTC
J: TRBJ1-2
V: TRBV27
D: -
size: -

CDR3: CASSPTVRNEQYF
DNA: TGTGCCAGCAGCCCTACAGTGAGAAACGAGCAGTACTTC
J: TRBJ2-7
V: TRBV9
D: -
size: -

CDR3: CASPPRTSGRADEQYF
DNA: TGTGCCAGCCCCCCTAGGACTAGCGGGAGGGCAGACGAGCAGTACTTC
J: TRBJ2-7
V: TRBV21-1
D: -
size: -